The 5 T cell receptor beta chains in this list originate from one sample, sequenced in a study of T cell repertoires in cytomegalovirus infection. TCRdb re-derived calls from the reads in MiXCR, one entry per CDR3 protein. The table lists about 740,000 distinct CDR3 sequences, less than 40% of them singletons. Sequencing was done on a sample of PBMCs. These receptors all stem from a human donor in good health (CMV status not recorded). Some clones in this sample may be carry-over from other donors' samples.

In its sample, this clonotype was seen a few times. This sequence joins TRBV6-5 and TRBJ1-1; D remains unclear. The V gene lost 0 bases and the J gene lost 4 bases, with 6 bases spanning the gap. The CDR3 runs to 13 residues. Germline V gives CDR1 MNHEY, CDR2 SVGAGI. As DNA, the CDR3 is TGTGCCAGCAGTTACTCTCTTGGCACTGAAGCTTTCTTT. Its translation is CASSYSLGTEAFF.

In its sample, this clonotype was seen a few times. This chain connects TRBV7-6 to TRBJ2-1; 8 bases match TRBD2. CDR1 SGHVS and CDR2 FNYEAQ come from the germline V gene. CDR3 length: 15 residues. V lost 5 bases to trimming and J lost 2 bases; unmatched junction nucleotides: 5. The CDR3 loop reads CASSASGSPYNEQFF. CDR3 DNA sequence: TGTGCCAGCAGCGCGAGCGGGAGTCCCTACAATGAGCAGTTCTTC.

The V call is TRBV29-1, the J call TRBJ2-3; D gene unclear. Germline V lookup: CDR1 SQVTM, CDR2 ANQGSEA. Trimming took off 4 bases at V and 1 base at J, with 3 bases between the two ends. This CDR3 is built from 11 residues. Written as DNA, the CDR3 is TGCAGCGTTGGCGGCACAGATACGCAGTATTTT. As protein: CSVGGTDTQYF.

On this clonotype itself: Since no conserved phenylalanine or tryptophan closes the CDR3, a read error is the likely cause. The J gene is TRBJ2-7, the V gene TRBV28; the D is unclear. V lost 6 bases and J lost 5, with 14 bases in between. CDR1 and CDR2 from the germline V gene are MDHEN and SYDVKM. CDR3 length: 13 amino acids. The CDR3 here is CASRSGAGDEQYL. For the CDR3, the DNA is TGTGCCAGCAGGTCGGGCGCTGGGGACGAGCAGTACTTA.

This clonotype was seen at least ten times. The chain uses TRBV7-2 and TRBJ2-5; 12 bases map to TRBD2. Germline loops: CDR1 SGHTA, CDR2 FQGNSA. V shed 0 bases and J 2 bases; nucleotides not matched to a gene: 1. This CDR3 spans 16 amino acids. The CDR3: CASSLALAGGQETQYF. CDR3 in DNA: TGTGCCAGCAGCTTAGCACTAGCGGGGGGTCAAGAGACCCAGTACTTC.